This T cell receptor beta chain came from a study of T cell responses to AZD1222 COVID-19 vaccine. The germline V gene encodes CDR1 SGHRS and CDR2 YFSETQ. The CDR3 has 12 amino acids. With 1 base removed from V and 4 bases from J, the gap between germline ends came to 5 bases. Comment on this clone: The sample has other DNA sequences that encode this CDR3 too.

Assay used: immunoSEQ multiplex PCR; TCRdb lists only in-frame clones, some missing. The table includes 70,000 to 95,000 clones, 85% to 90% detected once. Material: peripheral blood, obtained on day 0 of MenACWY control vaccination. The chain couples TRBV5-1 to TRBJ1-1; D unresolved. This clonotype originated in an adult in good health. CDR3 region: CASSLPSTEAFF. The CDR3 DNA sequence: TGCGCCAGCAGCTTGCCCTCCACTGAAGCTTTCTTT. The full variable domain, in which reference TRBV5-1 and TRBJ1-1 provide the parts outside the CDR3, is KAGVTQTPRYLIKTRGQQVTLSCSPISGHRSVSWYQQTPGQGLQFLFEYFSETQRNKGNFPGRFSGRQFSNSRSEMNVSTLELGDSALYLCASSLPSTEAFFGQGTRLTVV.